Sequencing of this T cell receptor beta chain was carried out in a study of blood T cell repertoires in COVID-19. In the study overall: Sample material is recorded as cDNA or gDNA derived from T cells, B-cell-depleted T cells, or PBMCs.

Seattle-derived patients entered the study during active infection and were followed longitudinally. Germline CDR1 reads SGHDT; CDR2 reads YYEEEE. CDR3 size: 15 residues. V was clipped by 6 bases and J by 0 bases, with 15 bases between them. TCRdb's copy holds only in-frame clones and misses some; the assay was immunoSEQ multiplex PCR. The data show about 110,000 clones, with around 80% seen just once and roughly 6.2% held by the top ten. This clonotype was obtained from a man older than 75 with COVID-19, enrolled during active disease. The V call is TRBV5-6, the J call TRBJ1-1; D gene unclear. Material for sequencing was peripheral blood. The CDR3 spells CASTLREAVNTEAFF. Here the CDR3 DNA reads TGTGCCAGCACCCTTCGGGAAGCTGTGAACACTGAAGCTTTCTTT.